One and the same sample provided the 24 T cell receptor beta chains below, sequenced in a study of blood T cell repertoires in COVID-19. Using immunoSEQ multiplex PCR, the repertoire was profiled, and TCRdb retains in-frame clones only, with some absent. The sample records over 200,000 clones, around 89% being singletons. The sequencing sample was made of peripheral blood. These TCRs come from a woman aged 40 to 50 who had recovered from COVID-19.

The chain combines TRBV27 with TRBJ2-3; possibly TRBD1 for D (7 bases). Germline V gives CDR1 MNHEY, CDR2 SMNVEV (reference sequence). The V and J ends lost 7 bases and 6 bases respectively, with 20 bases between them. The CDR3 is 15 residues long. In DNA, the CDR3 is TGTGCCAGCACAGGGGTGGAGGGGGCGAGGGATACGCAGTATTTT. Its translation: CASTGVEGARDTQYF.

The chain couples TRBV29-1 to TRBJ2-2; TRBD1 might be the D (5 bases). The V gene lost 7 bases and the J gene lost 0 bases, with 15 bases spanning the gap. The CDR3 loop spans 15 amino acids. Germline V gene sequence: CDR1 SQVTM, CDR2 ANQGSEA. CDR3 sequence (DNA): TGCAGCGCTGGACACCTACCCGCGAACACCGGGGAGCTGTTTTTT. The encoded protein is CSAGHLPANTGELFF.

The chain combines TRBV25-1 with TRBJ2-3, with D possibly being TRBD2 (5 bases). The CDR3 covers 13 residues. Trimming shortened V by 3 bases and J by 6 bases, and 10 bases separated the two germline ends. From germline, CDR1 is MGHDK and CDR2 SYGVNS. In nucleotides, the CDR3 is TGTGCCAGCAGTGATTTTCGAGGGGATACGCAGTATTTT. Translating it yields CASSDFRGDTQYF. The full variable domain, completed using reference TRBV25-1 and TRBJ2-3, is EADIYQTPRYLVIGTGKKITLECSQTMGHDKMYWYQQDPGMELHLIHYSYGVNSTEKGDLSSESTVSRIRTEHFPLTLESARPSHTSQYLCASSDFRGDTQYFGPGTRLTVL.

This clone was observed a few times. The chain uses TRBV19 and TRBJ2-2, with D possibly matching TRBD2 (6 bases). Germline assignment: CDR1 LNHDA and CDR2 SQIVND (reference sequence). CDR3 size: 15 residues. V was pared by 4 bases and J by 6 bases, with 15 bases between. The CDR3 nucleotides are TGTGCCAGTAGTAACGGGAACCCGGGGGCCGGGGAGCTGTTTTTT. Translation: CASSNGNPGAGELFF.

The V call is TRBV6-6, the J call TRBJ1-4, with TRBD1 matching over 9 bases. Trimming took 5 bases from V and 8 from J; bases not matched to a gene: 18. CDR1 is MNHNY, CDR2 SVGAGI, per germline (reference sequence). The CDR3 runs to 18 residues. The CDR3 sequence: CASSPTPGTGRSGEKLFF. The CDR3 nucleotides are TGTGCCAGCAGTCCGACCCCCGGGACAGGGAGGTCGGGGGAAAAACTGTTTTTT.

The chain links TRBV6-2 or TRBV6-3 to TRBJ2-2; D remains unclear. This CDR3 has 11 residues. CDR1 MNHEY and CDR2 SVGEGT come from the germline V gene. The V end lost 6 bases, the J end lost 7 bases, and 6 bases lay between the germline ends. The CDR3 sequence is CASSPRGELFF. The CDR3 region has the DNA TGTGCCAGCAGCCCGCGCGGGGAGCTGTTTTTT.

This chain uses TRBV30 with TRBJ1-6; D is unresolved. Trimming removed 0 bases at V and 9 bases at J, with 15 bases between. The V gene's germline CDR1 is GTSNPN and CDR2 SVGIG (reference sequence). The CDR3 totals 15 residues. This CDR3 reads CAWSVYGRLSSPLHF. In nucleotides, the CDR3 is TGTGCCTGGAGTGTATATGGCAGGCTTAGTTCACCCCTCCACTTT.

The chain links TRBV10-3 to TRBJ2-5; the match to TRBD2 covers 10 bases. V lost 8 bases, J lost 5 bases, and 8 bases stayed unmatched. CDR3 length: 14 amino acids. Per the germline V gene, CDR1 is ENHRY and CDR2 is SYGVKD. CDR3 protein: CAISSGSSGETQYF. CDR3 DNA sequence: TGTGCCATCTCTAGCGGGAGTAGTGGGGAGACCCAGTACTTC.

The chain combines TRBV7-2 with TRBJ1-5; 7 positions match TRBD1. The V gene end was trimmed by 4 bases and the J gene end by 3 bases; junction bases not matched to a gene: 6. CDR3 size: 15 residues. CDR1 and CDR2 (germline): SGHTA, FQGNSA. As DNA, the CDR3 is TGTGCCAGCAGCTCCCGGACAGGAAACAATCAGCCCCAGCATTTT. Its translation is CASSSRTGNNQPQHF.

The chain is built from TRBV9 and TRBJ2-1, with D perhaps TRBD2 (6 bases). Trimming cost V 0 bases and J 0 bases, with 19 bases left between them. Germline loops: CDR1 SGDLS, CDR2 YYNGEE. The length of the CDR3 is 19 residues. The CDR3 loop is CASSVATGLGGSSYNEQFF. CDR3 nucleotides: TGTGCCAGCAGCGTAGCTACGGGTTTGGGGGGTAGCTCCTACAATGAGCAGTTCTTC.

This clone appeared a single time. The J gene is TRBJ1-2, the V gene TRBV27, with TRBD1 matching 8 bases. CDR1 is MNHEY and CDR2 is SMNVEV in the germline V gene (reference sequence). This CDR3 has 15 amino acids. J lost 4 bases, V lost 6 bases, and 10 bases had no gene match. CDR3 residues: CASRARQGSGYGYTF. CDR3 DNA: TGTGCCAGCAGGGCCAGACAGGGGTCGGGCTATGGCTACACCTTC.

The chain carries TRBV10-3 and TRBJ2-1; no reliable D call. The CDR3 extends over 13 amino acids. Per the germline V gene, CDR1 is ENHRY and CDR2 is SYGVKD. The ends were cut back, 7 bases at V and 7 bases at J, with 14 bases in the middle. CDR3 sequence (DNA): TGTGCCATCACGGGTTCTAGTAGAAATGAGCAGTTCTTC. The encoded protein is CAITGSSRNEQFF.

V and J are TRBV7-3 and TRBJ2-2, with 8 bases fitting TRBD2. V lost 5 bases, J lost 4 bases, and 6 bases stayed unmatched. This CDR3 region has 15 residues. Germline lookup yields CDR1 SGHTA and CDR2 FQGTGA. The CDR3 DNA reads as TGTGCCAGCAGCATGGGACTAGTGGGCACCGGGGAGCTGTTTTTT. The encoded protein is CASSMGLVGTGELFF.

In its sample, this clone was seen many times. The DNA of the CDR3 is TGCAGCGTGCCCGGGACTAGCGGAACCGAGCAGTTCTTC. Translated, it gives CSVPGTSGTEQFF. V usage is TRBV29-1 and J usage is TRBJ2-1; 11 bases fit TRBD2. CDR1 is SQVTM, CDR2 ANQGSEA, per germline. Trimming cost V 6 bases and J 10 bases; bases outside gene matches: 8. CDR3 size: 13 residues.

This rearrangement joins TRBV3-1 (or the pseudogene TRBV3-2) to TRBJ2-1; 14 bases agree with TRBD2. The length of the CDR3 is 17 residues. The V gene end was trimmed by 0 bases and the J gene end by 9 bases; junction bases not matched to a gene: 7. Germline V CDR1 and CDR2: LGHDT, YNNKEL (reference sequence). CDR3 nucleotide sequence: TGTGCCAGCAGCCAAGATGGGGGACTAGCGGGAGCGCGTGAGCAGTTCTTC. It yields the protein CASSQDGGLAGAREQFF.

This chain joins TRBV19 and TRBJ1-2; 8 bases agree with TRBD1. The CDR3 extends over 14 amino acids. Germline CDR1 is LNHDA and CDR2 is SQIVND (reference sequence). V was pared by 7 bases and J by 4 bases, with 8 bases of the junction left unmatched. In DNA, the CDR3 is TGTGCCAGTACCAACACAGGGGGAGCCTATGGCTACACCTTC. It codes for CASTNTGGAYGYTF.

This clone was seen a handful of times. V and J are TRBV7-3 and TRBJ2-3; 9 positions agree with TRBD2. This CDR3 spans 15 amino acids. The junction had 3 bases not matched to a gene; V was cut back by 3 bases and J by 2 bases. Looked up from germline, CDR1 is SGHTA and CDR2 is FQGTGA. In nucleotides, the CDR3 is TGTGCCAGCAGCTTGGCGGGAGGGGCCACAGATACGCAGTATTTT. This codes for CASSLAGGATDTQYF.

The rearrangement joins TRBV30 to TRBJ2-1; D is possibly TRBD1 (7 bases). Per germline, CDR1 GTSNPN and CDR2 SVGIG (reference sequence). There are 14 residues in the CDR3. With 0 bases removed from V and 6 bases from J, the gap between germline ends came to 12 bases. DNA of the CDR3: TGTGCCTGGAGTGTTGGGGGGACAGTCAATGAGCAGTTCTTC. Its protein product is CAWSVGGTVNEQFF.

The chain joins TRBV5-1 to TRBJ2-2; 14 bases map to TRBD2. Germline CDR1 and CDR2: SGHRS and YFSETQ. V was pared by 4 bases and J by 4 bases, with 9 bases of the junction left unmatched. This CDR3 contains 18 residues. CDR3 amino acids: CASSPGTSGRKFTGELFF. The CDR3 region has the DNA TGCGCCAGCAGCCCCGGGACTAGCGGGAGAAAATTCACCGGGGAGCTGTTTTTT.

CDR3 sequence: CASSPGQGNEQFF. CDR3 nucleotide sequence: TGTGCCAGCAGCCCCGGGCAGGGGAATGAGCAGTTCTTC. The chain is built from TRBV9 and TRBJ2-1; D possibly corresponds to TRBD1 (6 bases). V lost 4 bases and J lost 7, with 12 bases in between. Germline-derived CDR1 and CDR2 are SGDLS and YYNGEE. This CDR3 is built from 13 residues.

This chain links TRBV6-5 with TRBJ1-4; possible D gene TRBD1, 5 bases. V was cut by 5 bases and J by 3 bases, with 13 bases left in between. This CDR3 spans 15 amino acids. The germline V gene encodes CDR1 MNHEY and CDR2 SVGAGI. DNA for the CDR3: TGTGCCAGCAGTCCCAAGACAGACTCTAATGAAAAACTGTTTTTT. Translation gives CASSPKTDSNEKLFF.

This clone was counted between two and nine times. The V and J genes are TRBV11-2 and TRBJ1-2; D is unclear. Germline V gene lookup returns CDR1 SGHAT and CDR2 FQNNGV. The CDR3 has 13 residues. Trimming stripped 1 base from V and 1 base from J, with 4 bases between. The CDR3 DNA reads as TGTGCCAGCAGCTTAGCTTTTAACTATGGCTACACCTTC. Translated, it gives CASSLAFNYGYTF.

The chain uses TRBV14 and TRBJ1-4, with D tentatively TRBD1 (5 bases). From germline, CDR1 is SGHDN and CDR2 FVKESK. The CDR3 runs to 14 residues. With 8 bases removed from V and 3 bases from J, the gap between germline ends came to 13 bases. This chain's CDR3 is CASSQGVANEKLFF. DNA of the CDR3: TGTGCCAGCTCCCAGGGTGTGGCTAATGAAAAACTGTTTTTT.

This clone was seen only once. The chain is built from TRBV18 and TRBJ2-2; 7 positions agree with TRBD1. CDR3 size: 15 residues. With 3 bases clipped from V and 5 bases from J, the junction kept 6 bases outside the gene matches. Germline V gene data show CDR1 as KGHSH and CDR2 as LQKENI. CDR3 amino acids: CASSPGQTRTGELFF. The CDR3 DNA sequence: TGTGCCAGCTCACCGGGACAGACGAGAACCGGGGAGCTGTTTTTT.